The 20 T cell receptor beta chains below were found in one sample sequenced in a study of cytomegalovirus exposure and HLA in healthy donors (dated by TCRdb to 2017 to 2019). The library was built by means of the immunoSEQ multiplex PCR assay. For the multiplex PCR, a mixture combining 60 forward primers for TCR Vbeta segments and 13 reverse primers for TCR Jbeta segments was used. TCRdb carries this immuneACCESS record with in-frame sequences only. Its versions omit some clonotypes, under half of them owing to an unresolved V gene in the studies checked, with the rest unexplained. The sample table contains approximately 100,000 clones; only one count was recorded for more than 65% of them. The ten largest clonotypes hold about 4.2% of the sample. Material for sequencing was PBMCs. These receptors all stem from a woman in her forties or fifties in good health and CMV-seropositive.

This sequence joins TRBV5-1 and TRBJ1-1; D might be TRBD1 (5 bases). The V gene's germline CDR1 is SGHRS and CDR2 YFSETQ. Trimming shortened V by 1 base and J by 1 base, and 8 bases separated the two germline ends. The CDR3 is 14 residues long. The CDR3 spells CASSLRQSNTEAFF. The CDR3 region has the DNA TGCGCCAGCAGCTTGAGACAGTCGAACACTGAAGCTTTCTTT.

The CDR3 DNA follows: TGTGCCAGCAGTGACAGGGCTCCGAATACCCATCAGCCCCAGCATTTT. Translated, it gives CASSDRAPNTHQPQHF. The chain couples TRBV2 to TRBJ1-5; D might be TRBD1 (5 bases). Per the germline V gene, CDR1 is SNHLY and CDR2 is FYNNEI. Trimming removed 3 bases from V and 5 bases from J, with 17 bases in between. This CDR3 region has 16 residues.

The genes are TRBV30 and TRBJ2-5, with 7 nucleotides matching TRBD1. Germline trimming cut 8 bases from V and 5 bases from J; bases unmatched to any gene: 11. This CDR3 contains 13 residues. Germline V gives CDR1 GTSNPN, CDR2 SVGIG (reference sequence). The CDR3 reads CASHRGTGETQYF. For the CDR3, the DNA is TGTGCCAGTCACAGGGGAACGGGGGAGACCCAGTACTTC.

The V gene is TRBV19, the J gene TRBJ1-4; 9 positions match TRBD1. V dropped 7 bases and J dropped 7; count of bases not matched to a gene: 10. This CDR3 is built from 15 residues. Looked up from germline, CDR1 is LNHDA and CDR2 is SQIVND (reference sequence). The CDR3 loop reads CASTPQGARGEKLFF. For the CDR3, the DNA is TGTGCCAGTACTCCACAGGGGGCGCGGGGTGAAAAACTGTTTTTT.

The chain recombines TRBV6-5 with TRBJ2-1; D call uncertain. The V and J ends lost 3 bases and 8 bases respectively, with 5 bases between them. CDR1 MNHEY and CDR2 SVGAGI come from the germline V gene. CDR3 length equals 11 residues. Here the CDR3 DNA reads TGTGCCAGCAGTTATCTCGATGAGCAGTTCTTC. Translation gives CASSYLDEQFF.

This clone was detected only a few times. This chain links TRBV6-1 with TRBJ1-3; 11 nucleotides agree with TRBD1. The V segment lost 3 bases and the J segment 2 bases; nucleotides outside the gene matches: 3. Germline values: CDR1 MNHNS, CDR2 SASEGT. CDR3 length: 16 residues. The DNA for the CDR3 is TGTGCCAGCAGTGATTGGGGACAGGGGGCTGGAAACACCATATATTTT. This codes for CASSDWGQGAGNTIYF.

The chain links TRBV7-2 to TRBJ2-7; TRBD1 matches at 9 bases. The V gene end was trimmed by 4 bases and the J gene end by 6 bases; junction bases not matched to a gene: 13. The germline gives CDR1 SGHTA, CDR2 FQGNSA. The CDR3 has 16 amino acids. In DNA, the CDR3 is TGTGCCAGCAGCTCCCCGGCCGGGACAGGGCCGGGCGAGCAGTACTTC. This translates into CASSSPAGTGPGEQYF.

This chain uses TRBV2 with TRBJ2-4, with 7 bases that match TRBD1. Germline trimming cut 8 bases from V and 0 bases from J; bases unmatched to any gene: 1. Per the germline V gene, CDR1 is SNHLY and CDR2 is FYNNEI. CDR3 length: 13 residues. The CDR3 is CASDRAAKNIQYF. For the CDR3, the DNA is TGTGCCAGCGACAGGGCAGCCAAAAACATTCAGTACTTC.

The table lists this clone with a few counts. The V call is TRBV5-6, the J call TRBJ1-1; 8 nucleotides line up with TRBD1. Losses at the gene ends were 2 bases for V and 6 bases for J; bases not matched to a gene: 6. Germline V gives CDR1 SGHDT, CDR2 YYEEEE. The CDR3 spans 14 residues. The CDR3 protein is CASSFQGARSEAFF. The CDR3, as DNA: TGTGCCAGCAGCTTCCAGGGGGCGCGATCTGAAGCTTTCTTT.

The chain recombines TRBV6-5 with TRBJ2-3, with 7 nucleotides matching TRBD2. There are 15 residues in the CDR3. After removal of 2 bases from V and 2 bases from J, the junction contained 4 bases not matched to a gene. Per germline, CDR1 MNHEY and CDR2 SVGAGI. In DNA, the CDR3 is TGTGCCAGCAGTTACGCGGGAGAAGTCACAGATACGCAGTATTTT. Amino acids: CASSYAGEVTDTQYF.

For this clone: The junction shows a germline mismatch at one end, possibly a read error. J is TRBJ2-5 and V is TRBV7-9; a weak D match, TRBD2 (5 bases). The CDR3 runs to 16 residues. The germline V gene encodes CDR1 SEHNR and CDR2 FQNEAQ (reference sequence). The chain's CDR3 is CSSSQPLTSGQETQYF. In DNA, the CDR3 is TGTTCCAGCAGCCAGCCCCTAACGAGCGGCCAAGAGACCCAGTACTTC.

The V call is TRBV6-1, the J call TRBJ2-5, with D perhaps TRBD1 (6 bases). The DNA end lines up better with TRBJ2-7; the J call may be wrong. Germline V lookup: CDR1 MNHNS, CDR2 SASEGT. The CDR3 loop spans 16 amino acids. The CDR3 DNA reads as TGTGCCAGCAGTGGCGGACAGTTCGGTGACGCCTACGAGCAGTACTTC. Translating it yields CASSGGQFGDAYEQYF.

V gene TRBV6-1 combines with J gene TRBJ1-1, with D perhaps TRBD1 (5 bases). Trimming left V 7 bases short and J 0 bases short, with 12 bases between. This CDR3 is 14 amino acids long. Looked up from germline, CDR1 is MNHNS and CDR2 is SASEGT. The CDR3, as DNA: TGTGCCAGCATCAGAGACAGATTGAACACTGAAGCTTTCTTT. This encodes CASIRDRLNTEAFF.

This chain joins TRBV19 and TRBJ2-5; 8 bases fit TRBD1. The J segment lost 0 bases and the V segment lost 6 bases, leaving 9 bases of the junction unmatched. This CDR3 spans 16 amino acids. The germline gives CDR1 LNHDA, CDR2 SQIVND (reference sequence). In DNA, the CDR3 is TGTGCCAGTAGCGAGGGACAGGCCGCGTACCAAGAGACCCAGTACTTC. It codes for CASSEGQAAYQETQYF.

The V gene is TRBV2, the J gene TRBJ1-1, with a tentative D call TRBD1 (5 bases). The V and J ends lost 4 bases and 0 bases respectively, with 9 bases between them. The CDR3 runs to 14 residues. The germline V gene has CDR1 SNHLY and CDR2 FYNNEI. The CDR3 DNA reads as TGTGCCAGCAGTGTAGACAGATTGAACACTGAAGCTTTCTTT. Protein sequence: CASSVDRLNTEAFF. The variable domain in full, with the rest retrieved from reference TRBV2 and TRBJ1-1, is EPEVTQTPSHQVTQMGQEVILRCVPISNHLYFYWYRQILGQKVEFLVSFYNNEISEKSEIFDDQFSVERPDGSNFTLKIRSTKLEDSAMYFCASSVDRLNTEAFFGQGTRLTVV.

The chain has TRBV7-3 and TRBJ2-3; 14 positions match TRBD2. Germline CDR1 and CDR2: SGHTA and FQGTGA. Trimming cost V 8 bases and J 10 bases; bases outside gene matches: 11. The CDR3 is 15 amino acids. The CDR3, as DNA: TGTGCCAGCGCACGCCTGGGACTAGCGGGGGAACCGCAGTATTTT. Protein: CASARLGLAGEPQYF.

The chain employs TRBV19 and TRBJ1-1; possible D gene TRBD1, 5 bases. V dropped 7 bases and J dropped 3 bases, with 15 bases sitting between them. Germline V lookup: CDR1 LNHDA, CDR2 SQIVND (reference sequence). This CDR3 contains 14 residues. The CDR3 is CASIGEGKDTEAFF. The CDR3 nucleotides are TGTGCCAGTATTGGGGAGGGGAAGGACACTGAAGCTTTCTTT.

The chain employs TRBV30 and TRBJ1-4; a weak D match, TRBD1 (5 bases). This CDR3 is built from 13 residues. V lost 0 bases and J 5 bases, leaving 7 bases between the germline ends. The germline V gene has CDR1 GTSNPN and CDR2 SVGIG (reference sequence). The CDR3 sequence is CAWSVQGNEKLFF. The CDR3 region has the DNA TGTGCCTGGAGTGTTCAGGGCAATGAAAAACTGTTTTTT.

This chain connects TRBV6-5 to TRBJ2-2; a weak D match, TRBD2 (6 bases). The CDR3 is made up of 15 amino acids. V was shortened by 3 bases and J by 5 bases, with 13 bases between the two germline ends. CDR1 is MNHEY, CDR2 SVGAGI, per germline. The CDR3 DNA reads TGTGCCAGCAGTTATGGGCGCGGGGAGACCGGGGAGCTGTTTTTT. Translation: CASSYGRGETGELFF.

This clone showed up just a few times. J is TRBJ2-7 and V is TRBV6-1; D is possibly TRBD1 (5 bases). Trimming took off 3 bases at V and 1 base at J, with 13 bases between the two ends. Looked up from germline, CDR1 is MNHNS and CDR2 is SASEGT. CDR3 length equals 15 residues. The CDR3 spells CASSDASGNSYEQYF. In DNA, the CDR3 is TGTGCCAGCAGTGATGCCTCAGGGAATTCCTACGAGCAGTACTTC.